The 18 T cell receptor beta chains reported below all come from one sample, sequenced in a study of long-term antiretroviral therapy in people with HIV. Sequencing used immunoSEQ v3.0 at survey level. Sequencing was performed with immunoSEQ multiplex PCR; in TCRdb, only in-frame clones are kept and a portion is missing. The sample holds tens of thousands of clones; about 94% are singletons and the top ten take 10% to 13%. Specimen: unsorted PBMCs, collected 6.2 years after starting antiretroviral therapy. These receptors came from a middle-aged man with HIV.

The rearrangement uses TRBV10-3 and TRBJ2-7, with 10 bases aligning to TRBD2. Germline assignment: CDR1 ENHRY and CDR2 SYGVKD. The CDR3 consists of 12 residues. J gave up 5 bases and V 9 bases, and 4 bases lay outside the gene matches. The CDR3 protein is CAIRAGGDEQYF. As DNA, the CDR3 is TGTGCCATACGAGCGGGAGGGGACGAGCAGTACTTC.

This rearrangement joins TRBV7-9 to TRBJ2-5; D gene uncertain. Between the trimmed V and J ends, which lost 1 base and 0 bases, there was a span of 3 bases. Germline V lookup: CDR1 SEHNR, CDR2 FQNEAQ (reference sequence). This CDR3 contains 13 residues. The CDR3 DNA sequence: TGTGCCAGCAGCTTAGACTACCAAGAGACCCAGTACTTC. As protein: CASSLDYQETQYF.

The chain links TRBV27 to TRBJ2-3; 11 bases align to TRBD2. CDR1 is MNHEY, CDR2 SMNVEV, per germline (reference sequence). This CDR3 contains 18 residues. The V and J ends lost 5 bases and 4 bases, in that order; junction bases with no gene match: 14. For the CDR3, the DNA is TGTGCCAGCAGTCCTAGGGCTTTAGCGGGAGGGCGGGCAGATACGCAGTATTTT. Translating gives CASSPRALAGGRADTQYF.

The chain joins TRBV20-1 to TRBJ2-3; either TRBD1 or TRBD2 may supply D (5 bases each). V lost 3 bases and J lost 5, with 6 bases in between. The CDR3 loop spans 11 amino acids. In germline, CDR1 is DFQATT, CDR2 SNEGSKA (reference sequence). The CDR3 nucleotides read TGCAGTGCTAGTGGGGGAGATACGCAGTATTTT. It is translated as CSASGGDTQYF.

The chain carries TRBV9 and TRBJ2-3; D uncertain. The V end was cut by 4 bases, the J end by 1 base, with 13 bases between. The CDR3 has 15 residues. CDR1 is SGDLS and CDR2 is YYNGEE in the germline V gene. In DNA form, the CDR3 reads TGTGCCAGCAGCCTCGCTCCCGGGCGCACAGATACGCAGTATTTT. It translates to CASSLAPGRTDTQYF.

V usage is TRBV7-2 and J usage is TRBJ2-1; the match to TRBD2 covers 12 bases. V lost 5 bases to trimming and J lost 3 bases; unmatched junction nucleotides: 5. The CDR3 sequence is 16 residues long. The germline V gene has CDR1 SGHTA and CDR2 FQGNSA. The CDR3 DNA follows: TGTGCCAGCAGCCCCCTAGCGGGAGGGCACTACAATGAGCAGTTCTTC. Its translation is CASSPLAGGHYNEQFF. Combining the CDR3 with reference TRBV7-2 and TRBJ2-1 gives the whole variable domain GAGVSQSPSNKVTEKGKDVELRCDPISGHTALYWYRQSLGQGLEFLIYFQGNSAPDKSGLPSDRFSAERTGGSVSTLTIQRTQQEDSAVYLCASSPLAGGHYNEQFFGPGTRLTVL.

The V gene is TRBV5-1, the J gene TRBJ2-5; the D gene is possibly TRBD2 (6 bases). Per the germline V gene, CDR1 is SGHRS and CDR2 is YFSETQ. This CDR3 has 14 amino acids. V was clipped by 0 bases and J by 5 bases, with 11 bases between them. CDR3 DNA: TGCGCCAGCAGCTTGGTTGGGGCGGGGGAGACCCAGTACTTC. Amino acids: CASSLVGAGETQYF.

The sample holds one count of this clone. This chain connects TRBV30 to TRBJ1-2; D unclear. Per germline, CDR1 GTSNPN and CDR2 SVGIG (reference sequence). Trimming removed 3 bases at V and 2 bases at J, with 13 bases between. The CDR3 has 14 amino acids. CDR3 protein: CAWRPMGSNYGYTF. CDR3 bases: TGTGCCTGGAGACCGATGGGCAGCAACTATGGCTACACCTTC.

The J gene is TRBJ2-3, the V gene TRBV19; D might be TRBD1 or TRBD2, each matching 5 bases. The germline CDR1 and CDR2 sequences are LNHDA and SQIVND (reference sequence). CDR3 size: 11 residues. As DNA, the CDR3 is TGTGCATCCGGGGCCACAGATACGCAGTATTTT. Protein sequence: CASGATDTQYF. Variable domain in full (rest from reference TRBV19 and TRBJ2-3): DGGITQSPKYLFRKEGQNVTLSCEQNLNHDAMYWYRQDPGQGLRLIYYSQIVNDFQKGDIAEGYSVSREKKESFPLTVTSAQKNPTAFYLCASGATDTQYFGPGTRLTVL.

The chain recombines TRBV11-2 with TRBJ2-2, with 7 nucleotides matching TRBD1. The CDR3 is 14 residues long. After removal of 6 bases from V and 0 bases from J, the junction contained 1 base not matched to a gene. CDR1 and CDR2 (germline): SGHAT, FQNNGV. The CDR3 coding sequence is TGTGCCAGCAGAGACAGGGCGAACACCGGGGAGCTGTTTTTT. It is translated as CASRDRANTGELFF.

This clone was seen a few times. The chain uses TRBV11-3 and TRBJ2-2; weak D call: TRBD2 (6 bases). CDR3 length: 18 amino acids. CDR1 SGHNT and CDR2 YENEEA come from the germline V gene. Trimming shortened V by 5 bases and J by 0 bases, and 19 bases separated the two germline ends. Here the CDR3 DNA reads TGTGCCAGCAGCCATGGTGGGGGGAGCGGACCGAACACCGGGGAGCTGTTTTTT. Translated, it gives CASSHGGGSGPNTGELFF.

This rearrangement joins TRBV5-1 to TRBJ2-7; either TRBD1 or TRBD2 may fit D (5 bases each). The germline V gene has CDR1 SGHRS and CDR2 YFSETQ. Trimming stripped 0 bases from V and 2 bases from J, with 9 bases between. The CDR3 runs 14 residues. Here the CDR3 reads CASSLGDPPYEQYF. In DNA, the CDR3 is TGCGCCAGCAGCTTGGGGGACCCTCCCTACGAGCAGTACTTC.

This chain connects TRBV7-3 to TRBJ2-7, with 9 bases identical to TRBD1. Per germline, CDR1 SGHTA and CDR2 FQGTGA. This CDR3 has 13 residues. J lost 7 bases, V lost 2 bases, and 3 bases had no gene match. This chain's CDR3 is CASSLAGTGEQYF. The CDR3 DNA reads as TGTGCCAGCAGCTTAGCCGGGACAGGGGAGCAGTACTTC.

The V and J genes are TRBV7-8 and TRBJ2-7, with D unclear. The V gene's germline CDR1 is SGHVS and CDR2 FQNEAQ. V was trimmed by 2 bases and J by 0 bases, leaving 11 bases between them. The CDR3 sequence is 15 residues long. The CDR3 DNA follows: TGTGCCAGCAGCTTAATCAAGGGCCCCTCCTACGAGCAGTACTTC. Translated, it gives CASSLIKGPSYEQYF.

The chain has TRBV6-1 and TRBJ2-6; the D is unclear. CDR1 MNHNS and CDR2 SASEGT come from the germline V gene. V was cut by 5 bases and J by 5 bases, with 40 bases left in between. This CDR3 comprises 24 residues. The CDR3, as DNA: TGTGCCAGCAGTAAAGTCGACTCTATGCACAAAGTCGGGCATGCACAAAGTCGGGCCAACGTCCTGACTTTC. This codes for CASSKVDSMHKVGHAQSRANVLTF.

This rearrangement joins TRBV5-1 to TRBJ2-7; D possibly corresponds to TRBD2 (6 bases). V gave up 3 bases and J gave up 11 bases, with 18 bases separating them. The V gene's germline CDR1 is SGHRS and CDR2 YFSETQ. There are 13 residues in the CDR3. The CDR3 loop is CASSSPLGGGEYF. The CDR3 bases are TGCGCCAGCAGCTCACCCCTGGGGGGAGGTGAGTACTTC.

The chain is built from TRBV27 and TRBJ2-3; 8 bases agree with TRBD2. V shed 4 bases and J 2 bases; nucleotides not matched to a gene: 8. The germline V gene has CDR1 MNHEY and CDR2 SMNVEV (reference sequence). This CDR3 spans 16 amino acids. CDR3 coding DNA: TGTGCCAGCAGTTCGCCTACTAGCGGAGCCACAGATACGCAGTATTTT. This sequence encodes CASSSPTSGATDTQYF.

The chain employs TRBV29-1 and TRBJ2-7; D not resolved. Trimming stripped 8 bases from V and 1 base from J, with 9 bases between. The CDR3 sequence is 11 residues long. In germline, CDR1 is SQVTM, CDR2 ANQGSEA. CDR3 residues: CSLQWSYEQYF. As DNA, the CDR3 is TGCAGCCTCCAATGGTCCTACGAGCAGTACTTC.